These 22 T cell receptor beta chains were sequenced from one sample in a study of memory CD4+ T cells and cytomegalovirus serostatus (dated by TCRdb to between 2018 and 2021). A FACSAria II was used to sort memory CD4+ T cells, defined as single viable CD3+CD4+CD8-CD45RO+ cells. Library preparation was by the immunoSEQ multiplex PCR assay. TCRdb re-hosts the immuneACCESS table, in-frame sequences only. Its copies lack some clones; in the studies checked, an unresolved V gene accounts for under half of them, and the cause for the rest is not known. The table for this sample lists about 52,000 clones; around 80% of them were counted only once. Clones ranked in the top ten supply 1.3% to 1.5% of the sample. The sample consisted of memory CD4+ T cells from blood. The receptor set was obtained from an adult in good health and CMV-seropositive.

The genes are TRBV28 and TRBJ2-3, with D unresolved. This CDR3 has 14 amino acids. Trimming pared 3 bases from V and 4 bases from J, leaving 11 bases between. The V gene's germline CDR1 is MDHEN and CDR2 SYDVKM. The CDR3 spells CASSLLRPADTQYF. Written as DNA, the CDR3 is TGTGCCAGCAGTTTGCTCAGGCCCGCAGATACGCAGTATTTT.

The rearrangement uses TRBV7-9 and TRBJ1-2, with D unclear. The germline V and J ends were trimmed by 5 bases and 5 bases, with 9 bases remaining between them. This CDR3 is built from 12 residues. Germline V lookup: CDR1 SEHNR, CDR2 FQNEAQ (reference sequence). The CDR3 is CASSPFEYGYTF. As DNA, the CDR3 is TGTGCCAGCAGCCCCTTCGAGTATGGCTACACCTTC. The full variable domain, with the rest looked up from reference TRBV7-9 and TRBJ1-2, is DTGVSQNPRHKITKRGQNVTFRCDPISEHNRLYWYRQTLGQGPEFLTYFQNEAQLEKSRLLSDRFSAERPKGSFSTLEIQRTEQGDSAMYLCASSPFEYGYTFGSGTRLTVV.

V and J are TRBV6-5 and TRBJ2-5; the D call may be TRBD1 or TRBD2 (5 bases each). Germline CDR1 MNHEY, CDR2 SVGAGI. The length of the CDR3 is 16 residues. V was trimmed by 0 bases and J by 7 bases, leaving 18 bases between them. The CDR3 protein is CASSYSWDAQLGTQYF. CDR3 bases: TGTGCCAGCAGTTACTCGTGGGACGCCCAACTAGGGACCCAGTACTTC.

The chain links TRBV2 to TRBJ2-5, with TRBD1 as a possible D gene (6 bases). The germline V gene has CDR1 SNHLY and CDR2 FYNNEI. Trimming pared 6 bases from V and 5 bases from J, leaving 13 bases between. This CDR3 spans 13 amino acids. As DNA, the CDR3 is TGTGCCAGCAGGGGGGACACCCCGGAGACCCAGTACTTC. It is translated as CASRGDTPETQYF.

This chain links TRBV19 with TRBJ2-1; D unclear. CDR1 is LNHDA and CDR2 is SQIVND in the germline V gene (reference sequence). The CDR3 spans 17 residues. The V end was cut by 4 bases, the J end by 3 bases, with 19 bases between. CDR3 amino acids: CASSRFGLERIYNEQFF. CDR3 DNA: TGTGCCAGTAGTAGGTTCGGGTTGGAGCGAATCTACAATGAGCAGTTCTTC.

V usage is TRBV9 and J usage is TRBJ2-1; TRBD2 matches 8 bases. The CDR3 contains 16 residues. Germline V lookup: CDR1 SGDLS, CDR2 YYNGEE. V shed 2 bases and J 0 bases; nucleotides not matched to a gene: 4. CDR3 DNA sequence: TGTGCCAGCAGCGTCCGAAGCGGGAGCTCCTACAATGAGCAGTTCTTC. It encodes CASSVRSGSSYNEQFF.

In DNA, the CDR3 is TGTGCCAGCAGCTACCGAAATAGGGGCCGTGGAAACACCATATATTTT. Translated: CASSYRNRGRGNTIYF. The rearrangement uses TRBV5-6 and TRBJ1-3; weak D call: TRBD1 (5 bases). CDR1 is SGHDT, CDR2 YYEEEE, per germline. V gave up 3 bases and J gave up 3 bases, with 16 bases separating them. The CDR3 length is 16 residues.

V usage is TRBV6-6 and J usage is TRBJ1-1, with D perhaps matching TRBD1 (5 bases). CDR1 is MNHNY and CDR2 is SVGAGI in the germline V gene (reference sequence). This CDR3 contains 14 residues. V was pared by 6 bases and J by 1 base, with 12 bases between. The CDR3 is CASRPGTANTEAFF. In DNA form, the CDR3 reads TGTGCCAGCAGACCCGGGACGGCGAACACTGAAGCTTTCTTT.

The chain combines TRBV7-2 with TRBJ2-7; a possible D gene is TRBD1 (7 bases). The ends were cut back, 5 bases at V and 3 bases at J, with 20 bases in the middle. The CDR3 has 16 residues. Germline CDR1 reads SGHTA; CDR2 reads FQGNSA. The CDR3, as DNA: TGTGCCAGCAGCAGCCCGGGGGCAGGGGGGTTCTACGAGCAGTACTTC. Amino acid sequence: CASSSPGAGGFYEQYF.

This chain links TRBV29-1 with TRBJ1-1, with D maybe TRBD1 (5 bases). CDR3 length equals 15 residues. Germline values: CDR1 SQVTM, CDR2 ANQGSEA. The V end lost 6 bases, the J end lost 2 bases, and 19 bases lay between the germline ends. The CDR3 loop is CSVSPSDGANTEAFF. CDR3 bases: TGCAGCGTATCCCCGTCCGACGGGGCCAACACTGAAGCTTTCTTT.

The chain uses TRBV18 and TRBJ1-5; TRBD1 might be the D (6 bases). The V and J ends lost 4 bases and 7 bases respectively, with 23 bases between them. Germline loops: CDR1 KGHSH, CDR2 LQKENI. The CDR3 runs to 17 residues. The CDR3 region is CASSRNKQGVGGQPQHF. For the CDR3, the DNA is TGTGCCAGCTCACGAAATAAACAGGGAGTTGGAGGACAGCCCCAGCATTTT.

The CDR3 nucleotides read TGTGCCAGCAGCGGGACCGTCTACTCTGGAAACACCATATATTTT. It encodes CASSGTVYSGNTIYF. The chain combines TRBV5-6 with TRBJ1-3; D may be TRBD1 (5 bases). CDR3 length equals 15 residues. Trimming left V 4 bases short and J 0 bases short, with 11 bases between. Per germline, CDR1 SGHDT and CDR2 YYEEEE.

The V call is TRBV28, the J call TRBJ2-7, with TRBD2 as a possible D gene (6 bases). V lost 7 bases to trimming and J lost 0 bases, with 7 bases between them. This CDR3 region has 12 residues. CDR1 is MDHEN, CDR2 SYDVKM, per germline. The CDR3 region has the DNA TGTGCCAGCATCGGGAGCTCCTACGAGCAGTACTTC. Its protein product is CASIGSSYEQYF. The whole variable domain, filled in from reference TRBV28 and TRBJ2-7, reads DVKVTQSSRYLVKRTGEKVFLECVQDMDHENMFWYRQDPGLGLRLIYFSYDVKMKEKGDIPEGYSVSREKKERFSLILESASTNQTSMYLCASIGSSYEQYFGPGTRLTVT.

CDR3 residues: CASSGDSNQPQHF. CDR3 nucleotides: TGTGCCAGCAGTGGGGACAGCAATCAGCCCCAGCATTTT. The chain has TRBV6-1 and TRBJ1-5; D might be TRBD1 (5 bases). CDR3 length: 13 amino acids. Per the germline V gene, CDR1 is MNHNS and CDR2 is SASEGT. With 4 bases removed from V and 1 base from J, the gap between germline ends came to 5 bases.

This clone was seen a handful of times. The chain employs TRBV5-8 and TRBJ2-1, with D perhaps TRBD1 (6 bases). Germline assignment: CDR1 SGHTS and CDR2 YDEGEE. CDR3 size: 14 residues. V was shortened by 4 bases and J by 4 bases, with 12 bases between the two germline ends. In nucleotides, the CDR3 is TGTGCCAGCAGCCCCTACGGACAGTACAATGAGCAGTTCTTC. It translates to CASSPYGQYNEQFF.

The chain recombines TRBV30 with TRBJ1-5; no clear D gene. Germline V gene sequence: CDR1 GTSNPN, CDR2 SVGIG (reference sequence). The germline V and J ends were trimmed by 0 bases and 2 bases, with 11 bases remaining between them. CDR3 length equals 15 residues. The CDR3 region is CAWSVDTTRNQPQHF. CDR3 nucleotides: TGTGCCTGGAGTGTAGACACCACGCGCAATCAGCCCCAGCATTTT.

This clone has a single count. This rearrangement joins TRBV18 to TRBJ2-2; D is unclear. The germline gives CDR1 KGHSH, CDR2 LQKENI. This CDR3 region has 13 residues. V lost 4 bases and J lost 6, with 9 bases in between. The CDR3 DNA follows: TGTGCCAGCTCACGTACGTTCCCCGGGGAGCTGTTTTTT. Translating it yields CASSRTFPGELFF.

J is TRBJ1-5 and V is TRBV7-2; D perhaps matches TRBD1 (6 bases). The CDR3 contains 16 residues. The V gene's germline CDR1 is SGHTA and CDR2 FQGNSA. V was pared by 0 bases and J by 3 bases, with 12 bases between. Here the CDR3 reads CASSLAGGLNNQPQHF. CDR3 DNA sequence: TGTGCCAGCAGCTTAGCTGGGGGGCTTAACAATCAGCCCCAGCATTTT.

The chain uses TRBV7-2 and TRBJ2-7, with D perhaps matching TRBD1 (7 bases). This CDR3 comprises 14 residues. V was clipped by 5 bases and J by 3 bases, with 14 bases between them. CDR1 SGHTA and CDR2 FQGNSA come from the germline V gene. DNA for the CDR3: TGTGCCAGCAGCCCGGACAGGCGGGGCTACGAGCAGTACTTC. Amino acids: CASSPDRRGYEQYF.

The chain recombines TRBV7-8 with TRBJ2-5; TRBD2 aligns across 12 bases. The V gene end was trimmed by 1 base and the J gene end by 5 bases; junction bases not matched to a gene: 11. The germline gives CDR1 SGHVS, CDR2 FQNEAQ. The CDR3 runs to 18 residues. The CDR3 is CASSLVGASGRAAETQYF. DNA of the CDR3: TGTGCCAGCAGCTTAGTAGGGGCTAGCGGGAGGGCCGCCGAGACCCAGTACTTC. Full variable domain (outside the CDR3, taken from reference TRBV7-8 and TRBJ2-5): GAGVSQSPRYKVAKRGQDVALRCDPISGHVSLFWYQQALGQGPEFLTYFQNEAQLDKSGLPSDRFFAERPEGSVSTLKIQRTQQEDSAVYLCASSLVGASGRAAETQYFGPGTRLLVL.

This rearrangement joins TRBV11-3 to TRBJ2-1; D possibly matches TRBD1 or TRBD2 (5 bases each). The CDR3 totals 15 residues. Germline V gives CDR1 SGHNT, CDR2 YENEEA. Trimming stripped 3 bases from V and 5 bases from J, with 14 bases between. CDR3 nucleotide sequence: TGTGCCAGCAGCTTCCAGTGGGGGACCCACAATGAGCAGTTCTTC. This sequence encodes CASSFQWGTHNEQFF.

As regards this clone: The junction and the germline gene differ at one end; a read error may be behind it. The rearrangement joins TRBV10-3 to TRBJ1-5, with unresolved D. The germline V gene encodes CDR1 ENHRY and CDR2 SYGVKD. The CDR3 contains 15 residues. The CDR3, as DNA: TGTGCCACCAGTGGAGGGCAGGATAGCAATCAGCCCCAGCATTTT. It encodes CATSGGQDSNQPQHF.